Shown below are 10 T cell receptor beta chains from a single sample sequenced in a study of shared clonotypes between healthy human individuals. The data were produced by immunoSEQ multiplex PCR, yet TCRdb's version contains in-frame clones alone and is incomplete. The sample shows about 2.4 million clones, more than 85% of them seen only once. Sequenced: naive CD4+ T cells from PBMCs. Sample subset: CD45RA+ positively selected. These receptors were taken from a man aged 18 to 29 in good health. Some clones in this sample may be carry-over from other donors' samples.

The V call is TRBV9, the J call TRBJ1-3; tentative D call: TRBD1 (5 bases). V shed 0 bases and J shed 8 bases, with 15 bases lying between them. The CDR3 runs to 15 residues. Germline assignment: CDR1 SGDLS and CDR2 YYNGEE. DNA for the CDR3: TGTGCCAGCAGCGTAGAGTGGCAGGGAGGGCACACCATATATTTT. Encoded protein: CASSVEWQGGHTIYF.

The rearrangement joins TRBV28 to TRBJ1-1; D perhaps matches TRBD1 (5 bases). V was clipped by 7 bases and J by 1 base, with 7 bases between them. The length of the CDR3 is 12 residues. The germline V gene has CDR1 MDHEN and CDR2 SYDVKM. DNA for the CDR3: TGTGCCAGCAATGGGGGGAACACTGAAGCTTTCTTT. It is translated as CASNGGNTEAFF.

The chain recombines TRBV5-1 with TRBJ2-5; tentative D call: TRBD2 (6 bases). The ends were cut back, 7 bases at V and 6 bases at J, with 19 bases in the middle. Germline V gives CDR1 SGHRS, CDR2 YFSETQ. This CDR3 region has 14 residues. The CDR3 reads CASEPITGVKTQYF. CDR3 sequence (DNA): TGCGCCAGCGAACCTATAACGGGGGTTAAGACCCAGTACTTC.

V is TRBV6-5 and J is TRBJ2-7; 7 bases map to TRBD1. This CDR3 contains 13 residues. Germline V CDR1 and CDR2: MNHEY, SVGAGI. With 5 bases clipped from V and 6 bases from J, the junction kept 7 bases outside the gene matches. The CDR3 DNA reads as TGTGCCAGCAGTCCGACAGGGTTCCGCGAGCAGTACTTC. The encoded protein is CASSPTGFREQYF.

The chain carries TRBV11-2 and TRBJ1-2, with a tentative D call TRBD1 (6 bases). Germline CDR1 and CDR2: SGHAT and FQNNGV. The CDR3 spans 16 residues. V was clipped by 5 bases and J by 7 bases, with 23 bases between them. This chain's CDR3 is CASSVNIGGPKGGYTF. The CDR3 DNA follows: TGTGCCAGCAGCGTAAATATTGGGGGCCCCAAAGGTGGCTACACCTTC.

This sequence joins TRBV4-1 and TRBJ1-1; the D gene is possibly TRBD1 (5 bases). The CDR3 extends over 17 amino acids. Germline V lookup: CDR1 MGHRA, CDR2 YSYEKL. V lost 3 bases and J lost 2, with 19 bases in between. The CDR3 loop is CASSHQVYLGTNTEAFF. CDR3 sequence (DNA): TGCGCCAGCAGCCACCAGGTTTATTTGGGGACTAACACTGAAGCTTTCTTT.

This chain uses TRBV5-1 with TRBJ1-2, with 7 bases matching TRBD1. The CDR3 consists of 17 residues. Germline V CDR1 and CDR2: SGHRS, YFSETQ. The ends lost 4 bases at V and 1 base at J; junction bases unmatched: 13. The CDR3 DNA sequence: TGCGCCAGCAGCCCTCGGACAGGAGGGGGATTTAACTATGGCTACACCTTC. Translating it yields CASSPRTGGGFNYGYTF.

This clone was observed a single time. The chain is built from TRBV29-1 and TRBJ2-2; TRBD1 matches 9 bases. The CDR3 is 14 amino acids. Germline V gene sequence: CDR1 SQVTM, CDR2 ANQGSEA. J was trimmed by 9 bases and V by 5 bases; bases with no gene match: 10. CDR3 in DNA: TGCAGCGTTTTTGGACAGGGGATAAGGAGGGAGCTGTTTTTT. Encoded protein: CSVFGQGIRRELFF.

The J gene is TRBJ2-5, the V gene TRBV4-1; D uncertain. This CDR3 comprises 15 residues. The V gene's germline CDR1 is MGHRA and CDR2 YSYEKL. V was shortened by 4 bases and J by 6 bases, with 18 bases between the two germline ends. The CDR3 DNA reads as TGCGCCAGCAGCCTAATGGGTCTAGAGGCGAAGACCCAGTACTTC. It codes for CASSLMGLEAKTQYF.

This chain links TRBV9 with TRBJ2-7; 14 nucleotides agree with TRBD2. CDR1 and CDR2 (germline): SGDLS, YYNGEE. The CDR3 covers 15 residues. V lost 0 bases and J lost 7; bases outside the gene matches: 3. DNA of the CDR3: TGTGCCAGCAGCGTAGTAGGGACTAGCGGGAGTGAGCAGTACTTC. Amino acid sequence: CASSVVGTSGSEQYF.